This T cell receptor beta chain was profiled in a study of OX40 agonist ivuxolimab in advanced cancers. Background on the study: Patients were treated with ivuxolimab, an agonistic anti-OX40 (CD134) antibody. Therapy given before enrollment (anti-PD-1, anti-PD-L1 or anti-CTLA-4) was allowed, and around 44% had some.

This table comes from immunoSEQ multiplex PCR, and its TCRdb copy is limited to in-frame clones, with some not included. The sample records about 58,000 clones, approximately 86% being singletons. Germline V gene data show CDR1 as SGHRS and CDR2 as YFSETQ. The germline V and J ends were trimmed by 4 bases and 0 bases, with 16 bases remaining between them. CDR3 length: 16 amino acids. Cycle 7 day 1, cycle 4 day 1, and baseline were the timepoints at which blood was sampled. The receptor comes from an adult with an advanced solid tumor such as melanoma, head and neck, liver or kidney cancer. V gene TRBV5-1 combines with J gene TRBJ1-2; D is perhaps TRBD1 (6 bases). Sample: CD4+ or CD8+ T cells sorted from blood, taken in a trial of the OX40 agonist ivuxolimab. CDR3 bases: TGCGCCAGCAGCCCCGGGGGCGGGGCTCCTAACTATGGCTACACCTTC. Translating gives CASSPGGGAPNYGYTF.